Sequencing of this T cell receptor (beta chain) was carried out in a study of blood T cell repertoires in COVID-19. At the level of the study: Whether acute or convalescent, the COVID-19 samples came from the United States, Italy and Spain. Sources were T cells, B-cell-depleted T cells, or PBMCs; the material itself was cDNA or gDNA.

The CDR3 sequence is 13 residues long. V lost 0 bases and J lost 5, with 7 bases in between. Germline V lookup: CDR1 MNHNY, CDR2 SVGAGI (reference sequence). The table came from immunoSEQ multiplex PCR; TCRdb's copy has only in-frame clones and leaves some out. The table lists about 230,000 clones, over 75% of them singletons. This clone was picked up one time. The clonotype originates from a man aged 50 or older with COVID-19, enrolled during active disease. The source material was peripheral blood. The V call is TRBV6-6, the J call TRBJ2-5, with D unclear. CDR3 amino acids: CASSYSPEETQYF. The CDR3 DNA follows: TGTGCCAGCAGTTACTCGCCGGAGGAGACCCAGTACTTC.